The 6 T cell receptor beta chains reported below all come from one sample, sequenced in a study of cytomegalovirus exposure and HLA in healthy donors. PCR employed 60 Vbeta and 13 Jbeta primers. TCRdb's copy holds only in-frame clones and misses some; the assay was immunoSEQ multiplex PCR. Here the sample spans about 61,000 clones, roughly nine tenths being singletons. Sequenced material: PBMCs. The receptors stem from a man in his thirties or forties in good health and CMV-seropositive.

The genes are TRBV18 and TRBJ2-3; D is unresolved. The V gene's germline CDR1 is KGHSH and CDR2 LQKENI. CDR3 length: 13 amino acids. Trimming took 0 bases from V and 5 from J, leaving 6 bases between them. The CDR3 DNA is TGTGCCAGCTCACCACCAACAGAAGATACGCAGTATTTT. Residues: CASSPPTEDTQYF.

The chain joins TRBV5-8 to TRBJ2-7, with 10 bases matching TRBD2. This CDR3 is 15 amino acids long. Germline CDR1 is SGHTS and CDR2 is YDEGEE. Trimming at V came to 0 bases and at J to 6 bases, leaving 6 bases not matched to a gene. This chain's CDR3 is CASSLEAGGPGEQYF. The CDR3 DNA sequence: TGTGCCAGCAGCTTGGAAGCGGGAGGGCCTGGCGAGCAGTACTTC.

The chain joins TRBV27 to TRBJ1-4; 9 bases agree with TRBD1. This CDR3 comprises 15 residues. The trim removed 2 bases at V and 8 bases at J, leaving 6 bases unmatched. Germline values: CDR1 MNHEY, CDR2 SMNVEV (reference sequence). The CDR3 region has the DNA TGTGCCAGCAGTTTAACGGACAGGGGAGTCGAAAAACTGTTTTTT. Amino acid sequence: CASSLTDRGVEKLFF.

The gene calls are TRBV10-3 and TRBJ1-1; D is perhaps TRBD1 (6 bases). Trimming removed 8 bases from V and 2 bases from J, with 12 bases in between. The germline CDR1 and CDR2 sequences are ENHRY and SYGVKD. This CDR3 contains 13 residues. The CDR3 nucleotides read TGTGCCATCCGTCGGACAGCCAACACTGAAGCTTTCTTT. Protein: CAIRRTANTEAFF.

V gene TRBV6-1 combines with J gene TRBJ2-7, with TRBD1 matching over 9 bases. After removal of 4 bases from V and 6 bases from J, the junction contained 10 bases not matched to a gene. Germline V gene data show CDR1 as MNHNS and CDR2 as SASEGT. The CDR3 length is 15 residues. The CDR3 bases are TGTGCCAGCAGTGTGCTCGGGGGACAGGGAGGCGAGCAGTACTTC. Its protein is CASSVLGGQGGEQYF.

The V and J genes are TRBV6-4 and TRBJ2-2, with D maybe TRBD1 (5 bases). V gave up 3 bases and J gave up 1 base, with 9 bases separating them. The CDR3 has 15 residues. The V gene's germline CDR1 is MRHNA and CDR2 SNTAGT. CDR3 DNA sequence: TGTGCCAGCAGTGAAGCTAGGGGGAACACCGGGGAGCTGTTTTTT. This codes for CASSEARGNTGELFF.